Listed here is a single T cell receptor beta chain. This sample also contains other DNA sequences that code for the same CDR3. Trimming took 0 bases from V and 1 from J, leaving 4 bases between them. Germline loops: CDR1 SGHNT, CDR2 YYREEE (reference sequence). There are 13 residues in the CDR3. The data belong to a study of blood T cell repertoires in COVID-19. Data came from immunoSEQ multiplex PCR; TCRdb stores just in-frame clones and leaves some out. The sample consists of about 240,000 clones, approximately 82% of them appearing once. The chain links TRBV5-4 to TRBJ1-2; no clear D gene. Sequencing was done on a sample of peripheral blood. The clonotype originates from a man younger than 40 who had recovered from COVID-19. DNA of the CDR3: TGTGCCAGCAGCTTGGACGGTAACTATGGCTACACCTTC. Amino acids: CASSLDGNYGYTF.